Here is one T cell receptor (beta chain) with its context. The sample comes from a study of CD8 T cells in Susac syndrome. CDR3 length equals 13 residues. Trimming shortened V by 3 bases and J by 6 bases, and 13 bases separated the two germline ends. Germline CDR1 is GTSNPN and CDR2 is SVGIG (reference sequence). With random hexamers, reverse transcription was performed on about 0.45 to 1 ug of RNA. TCRdb re-called the immunoSEQ multiplex PCR reads with MiXCR, one entry per CDR3 protein. Here the sample spans some 160,000 distinct CDR3 sequences, around 94% being singletons. Sequencing of TCR beta drew on CD8+ and CD4+ T cells from blood.

The clonotype originates from a human donor with Susac syndrome. This chain joins TRBV30 and TRBJ2-3; the D gene could be TRBD1 or TRBD2 (5 bases each). Sequenced: CD4+ T cells from PBMCs. For the CDR3, the DNA is TGTGCCTGGAGAAGAGGGGCTCCGGATACGCAGTATTTT. It codes for CAWRRGAPDTQYF.